The clone carrying this T cell receptor (beta chain) was detected only a few times. V dropped 4 bases and J dropped 5 bases, with 22 bases sitting between them. Per germline, CDR1 SGDLS and CDR2 YYNGEE. The CDR3 extends over 16 amino acids. A second PCR, run for roughly 7 to 12 cycles, used a sample-barcoded 5' primer plus a J-beta primer mix. Tagging of each cDNA molecule was performed by a template-switch adaptor with 12 random nucleotides. Each of the samples gave a minimum of 2.5 million paired-end reads that contained CDR3. TCRdb recomputed calls from the 5' RACE reads with MiXCR, one row per CDR3 protein. The profile shows roughly 2 million distinct CDR3 sequences, roughly 52% of them singletons. These data are taken from a study of blood T cells in healthy people across ages. Study-wide context: Using template switching, researchers captured about one barcoded beta molecule for each two T cells.

Extracted total RNA amounted to at least 6 micrograms for each sample. The rearrangement uses TRBV9 and TRBJ2-7; D remains ambiguous. The receptor comes from a woman between 35 and 50 years old in good health. Material for sequencing was blood. The CDR3, as DNA: TGTGCCAGCAGCCCGTCCCCAAAATCCTCCCCCAACGAGCAGTACTTC. As protein: CASSPSPKSSPNEQYF.